The 17 T cell receptor beta chains below all came from one sample that was sequenced in a study of response to subunit inactivated influenza vaccine. MiXCR was run by TCRdb on the RT-PCR reads, yielding one entry per CDR3 protein. This sample has about 500,000 distinct CDR3 sequences, with under 8.5% found just once. This sample comprised PBMCs from blood, obtained roughly 24 months after vaccination. The origin of the receptors is a man aged 45 to 75 who received an inactivated influenza vaccine.

V is TRBV28 and J is TRBJ2-7; D may be TRBD2 (5 bases). V dropped 6 bases and J dropped 5 bases, with 20 bases sitting between them. Germline values: CDR1 MDHEN, CDR2 SYDVKM. The CDR3 sequence is 15 residues long. The CDR3 DNA follows: TGTGCCAGCAGGTCAATACCGGGATTCGGCGACGAGCAGTACTTC. It translates to CASRSIPGFGDEQYF.

The chain has TRBV20-1 and TRBJ1-2; D remains unclear. This CDR3 has 12 amino acids. The germline gives CDR1 DFQATT, CDR2 SNEGSKA (reference sequence). The germline V and J ends were trimmed by 2 bases and 5 bases, with 9 bases remaining between them. The CDR3 DNA follows: TGCAGTGCTAGACCGGGTCTTTATGGCTACACCTTC. Amino acids: CSARPGLYGYTF.

A few counts support this clonotype. V usage is TRBV11-2 and J usage is TRBJ1-1; D is perhaps TRBD1 (5 bases). Between the trimmed V and J ends, which lost 3 bases and 2 bases, there was a span of 19 bases. This CDR3 comprises 17 residues. Germline CDR1 and CDR2: SGHAT and FQNNGV. The CDR3 region is CASSFLSLRTRNTEAFF. Here the CDR3 DNA reads TGTGCCAGCAGCTTTCTCAGTTTGCGGACAAGAAACACTGAAGCTTTCTTT.

This clonotype was counted only a few times. The chain has TRBV20-1 and TRBJ2-1; no reliable D call. Germline V gene data show CDR1 as DFQATT and CDR2 as SNEGSKA (reference sequence). Trimming cost V 1 base and J 7 bases, with 17 bases left between them. The CDR3 sequence is 15 residues long. CDR3 amino acids: CSARARGSRGNEQFF. In DNA form, the CDR3 reads TGCAGTGCTAGAGCTAGAGGATCCCGCGGTAATGAGCAGTTCTTC.

This clonotype was seen at least ten times. The rearrangement uses TRBV12-3 or TRBV12-4 and TRBJ2-4; 7 bases fit TRBD2. V shed 2 bases, J shed 11 bases, and the junction held 6 bases outside the gene matches. The CDR3 spans 13 residues. This CDR3 reads CASSLTGGSLQYF. The CDR3 bases are TGTGCCAGCAGTTTAACGGGAGGCTCCCTTCAGTACTTC.

The chain carries TRBV29-1 and TRBJ2-1, with D perhaps matching TRBD1 (5 bases). Germline V gene lookup returns CDR1 SQVTM and CDR2 ANQGSEA. Trimming stripped 7 bases from V and 4 bases from J, with 8 bases between. The CDR3 loop spans 11 amino acids. The CDR3 sequence: CSGTYYNEQFF. The CDR3 DNA follows: TGCAGCGGGACATATTACAATGAGCAGTTCTTC.

Ten or more counts support this clonotype. Compared with germline, one end of the junction differs, possibly owing to a read error. The rearrangement joins TRBV2 to TRBJ2-7, with no clear D. Germline CDR1 reads SNHLY; CDR2 reads FYNNEI. This CDR3 spans 12 amino acids. The CDR3 region is CASSKANYEQYF. The CDR3 bases are TGTGCCAGCAGTAAAGCAAACTACGAGCAGTACTTC.

CDR3 nucleotide sequence: TGTGCCAGCAGTTTAACCTGGAACTATGGCTACACCTTC. As protein: CASSLTWNYGYTF. The chain links TRBV28 to TRBJ1-2; D uncertain. V gave up 2 bases and J gave up 2 bases, with 6 bases separating them. CDR3 length: 13 residues. Per germline, CDR1 MDHEN and CDR2 SYDVKM.

This clonotype was observed a handful of times. The chain links TRBV7-7 to TRBJ2-1; D is unclear. Trimming took 0 bases from V and 3 from J, leaving 9 bases between them. Looked up from germline, CDR1 is SSHAT and CDR2 is FNYEAQ (reference sequence). There are 15 residues in the CDR3. CDR3 loop: CASSLAEGNYNEQFF. DNA of the CDR3: TGTGCCAGCAGCTTAGCGGAAGGGAACTACAATGAGCAGTTCTTC.

The table lists this clonotype with a few counts. The chain links TRBV20-1 to TRBJ2-1, with 7 bases matching TRBD2. V was clipped by 5 bases and J by 9 bases; unmatched bases: 16. CDR1 is DFQATT, CDR2 SNEGSKA, per germline (reference sequence). The CDR3 runs 15 residues. CDR3 region: CSALPGTTRWGEQFF. The CDR3 DNA sequence: TGCAGTGCTTTGCCCGGGACTACCCGGTGGGGTGAGCAGTTCTTC.

This clonotype was observed a handful of times. The V gene is TRBV7-2, the J gene TRBJ1-2; D is perhaps TRBD1 (5 bases). Trimming took 5 bases from V and 5 from J, leaving 12 bases between them. Germline V gene lookup returns CDR1 SGHTA and CDR2 FQGNSA. The CDR3 totals 13 residues. CDR3 sequence reads: CASSNRQFYGYTF. The CDR3 nucleotides read TGTGCCAGCAGCAATCGACAGTTTTATGGCTACACCTTC.

The table lists this clonotype with many counts. Here the CDR3 reads CASSLRGQANQPQHF. CDR3 DNA sequence: TGTGCCAGCAGCTTAAGGGGGCAGGCCAATCAGCCCCAGCATTTT. The gene calls are TRBV7-2 and TRBJ1-5; 7 bases line up with TRBD1. Germline assignment: CDR1 SGHTA and CDR2 FQGNSA. With 2 bases clipped from V and 3 bases from J, the junction kept 4 bases outside the gene matches. The CDR3 extends over 15 amino acids.

This clonotype was seen ten or more times. The gene calls are TRBV15 and TRBJ2-3; D not certain. Trimming pared 0 bases from V and 0 bases from J, leaving 7 bases between. The CDR3 contains 15 residues. In germline, CDR1 is LNHNV, CDR2 YYDKDF (reference sequence). This chain's CDR3 is CATSRETLSTDTQYF. For the CDR3, the DNA is TGTGCCACCAGCAGAGAGACCCTGAGCACAGATACGCAGTATTTT.

The J gene is TRBJ1-5, the V gene TRBV12-3 or TRBV12-4, with TRBD1 matching 7 bases. The CDR3 covers 13 residues. The V gene end was trimmed by 6 bases and the J gene end by 7 bases; junction bases not matched to a gene: 6. The CDR3 is CASRSRGGQPQHF. For the CDR3, the DNA is TGTGCCAGCAGATCCAGGGGGGGACAGCCCCAGCATTTT.

This clonotype was counted many times. The chain links TRBV12-3 or TRBV12-4 to TRBJ2-3; 8 bases match TRBD2. V gave up 3 bases and J gave up 3 bases; unmatched junction bases: 5. The CDR3 length is 15 residues. Here the CDR3 reads CASSFQRGRTDTQYF. The CDR3 nucleotides read TGTGCCAGCAGTTTTCAGCGGGGGAGGACAGATACGCAGTATTTT.

This clonotype came up many times. This sequence joins TRBV3-1 and TRBJ1-5, with D possibly matching TRBD1 (5 bases). V lost 3 bases, J lost 7 bases, and 13 bases lay in between. The CDR3 is 14 residues long. From germline, CDR1 is LGHDT and CDR2 YNNKEL (reference sequence). The CDR3 region has the DNA TGTGCCAGCAGCCAGGGGCAGGGCGGACAGCCCCAGCATTTT. It codes for CASSQGQGGQPQHF.

J is TRBJ2-2 and V is TRBV11-1; no firm D call. The CDR3 spans 16 residues. The V gene lost 5 bases and the J gene lost 1 base, with 14 bases spanning the gap. Germline lookup yields CDR1 SGHAT and CDR2 FQDESV (reference sequence). The CDR3 spells CASSQRLGQNTGELFF. CDR3 DNA sequence: TGTGCCAGCAGCCAACGCTTAGGGCAGAACACCGGGGAGCTGTTTTTT.